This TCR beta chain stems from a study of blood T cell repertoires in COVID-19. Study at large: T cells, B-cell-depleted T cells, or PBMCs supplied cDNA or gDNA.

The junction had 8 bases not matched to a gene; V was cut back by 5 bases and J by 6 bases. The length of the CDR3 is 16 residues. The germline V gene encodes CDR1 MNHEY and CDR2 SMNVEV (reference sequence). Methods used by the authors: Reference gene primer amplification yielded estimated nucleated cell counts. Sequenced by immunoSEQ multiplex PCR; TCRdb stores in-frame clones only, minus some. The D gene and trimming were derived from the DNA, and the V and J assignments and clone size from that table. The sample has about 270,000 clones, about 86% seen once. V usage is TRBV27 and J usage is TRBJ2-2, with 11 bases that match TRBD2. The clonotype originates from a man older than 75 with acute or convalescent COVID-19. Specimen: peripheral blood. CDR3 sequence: CASSNLLAGVAGELFF. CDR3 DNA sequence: TGTGCCAGCAGTAACCTACTAGCGGGAGTTGCCGGGGAGCTGTTTTTT.